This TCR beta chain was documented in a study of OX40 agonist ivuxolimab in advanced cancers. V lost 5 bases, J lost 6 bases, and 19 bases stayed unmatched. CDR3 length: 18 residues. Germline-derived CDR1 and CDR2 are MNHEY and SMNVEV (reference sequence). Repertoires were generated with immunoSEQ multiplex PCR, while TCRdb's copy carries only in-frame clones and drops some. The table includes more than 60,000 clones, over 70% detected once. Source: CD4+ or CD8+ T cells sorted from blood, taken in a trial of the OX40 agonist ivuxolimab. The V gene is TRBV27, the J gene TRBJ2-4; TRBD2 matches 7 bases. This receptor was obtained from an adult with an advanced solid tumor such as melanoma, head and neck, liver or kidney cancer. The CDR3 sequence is CASSPSGGGTHISNIQYF. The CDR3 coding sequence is TGTGCCAGCAGTCCCTCGGGGGGAGGGACGCATATTTCAAACATTCAGTACTTC.